The clone carrying this T cell receptor beta chain was picked up many times. Antigen unknown. TCRdb called the reads again in MiXCR, with one record for every CDR3 protein. The sample includes some 110,000 distinct CDR3 sequences, 10% seen only once; the top ten take approximately 31%. The sample comes from a study of T cell repertoires in cytomegalovirus infection. In the study overall: The public TCR beta signatures pointed to both CMV infection and matching HLA type. Study conclusions and caveats: There were HLA-C-restricted CMV-specific TCR beta clonotypes dominating the ex vivo response. People with CMV and the relevant HLA were identified by cumulative public TCR beta family frequency.

Germline CDR1 is SGDLS and CDR2 is YYNGEE. Trimming stripped 4 bases from V and 2 bases from J, with 11 bases between. This CDR3 region has 14 residues. The chain recombines TRBV9 with TRBJ2-3; D assignment may be TRBD1 or TRBD2 (5 bases each). Material for sequencing was PBMCs, sequenced either directly or after in vitro stimulation (not recorded which). The clonotype originates from a human donor in good health (CMV status not recorded). Some clones in this sample may be carry-over from other donors' samples. In DNA, the CDR3 is TGTGCCAGCAGCCCCGAGGGACCCACAGATACGCAGTATTTT. Its translation: CASSPEGPTDTQYF.